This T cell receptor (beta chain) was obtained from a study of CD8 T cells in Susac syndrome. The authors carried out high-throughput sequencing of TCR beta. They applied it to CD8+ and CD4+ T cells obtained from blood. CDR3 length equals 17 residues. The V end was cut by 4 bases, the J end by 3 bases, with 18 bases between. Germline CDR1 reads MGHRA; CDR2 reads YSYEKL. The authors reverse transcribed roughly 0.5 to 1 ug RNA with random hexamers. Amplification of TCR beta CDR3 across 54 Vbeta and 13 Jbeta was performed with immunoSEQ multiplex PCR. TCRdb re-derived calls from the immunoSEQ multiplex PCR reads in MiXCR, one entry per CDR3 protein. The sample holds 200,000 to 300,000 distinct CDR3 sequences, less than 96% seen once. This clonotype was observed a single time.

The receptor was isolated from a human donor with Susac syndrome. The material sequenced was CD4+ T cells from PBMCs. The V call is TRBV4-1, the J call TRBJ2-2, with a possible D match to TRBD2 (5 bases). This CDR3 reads CASSPQVSLRDTGELFF. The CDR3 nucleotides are TGCGCCAGCAGCCCGCAGGTCAGCCTGCGGGACACCGGGGAGCTGTTTTTT.